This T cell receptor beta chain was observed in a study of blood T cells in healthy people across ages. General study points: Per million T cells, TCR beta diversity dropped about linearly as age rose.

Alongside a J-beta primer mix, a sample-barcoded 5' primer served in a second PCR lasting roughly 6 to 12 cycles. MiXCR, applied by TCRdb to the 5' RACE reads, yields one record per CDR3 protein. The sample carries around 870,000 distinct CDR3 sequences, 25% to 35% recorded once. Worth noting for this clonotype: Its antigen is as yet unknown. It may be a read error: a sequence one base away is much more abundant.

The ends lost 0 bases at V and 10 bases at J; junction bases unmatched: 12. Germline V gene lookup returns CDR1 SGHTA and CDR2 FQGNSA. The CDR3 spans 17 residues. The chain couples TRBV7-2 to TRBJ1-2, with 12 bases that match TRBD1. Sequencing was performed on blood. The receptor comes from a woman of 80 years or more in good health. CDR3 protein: CASSLARPGQGAPVYTF. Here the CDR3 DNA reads TGTGCCAGCAGCTTAGCCCGACCGGGACAGGGGGCGCCGGTCTACACCTTC.